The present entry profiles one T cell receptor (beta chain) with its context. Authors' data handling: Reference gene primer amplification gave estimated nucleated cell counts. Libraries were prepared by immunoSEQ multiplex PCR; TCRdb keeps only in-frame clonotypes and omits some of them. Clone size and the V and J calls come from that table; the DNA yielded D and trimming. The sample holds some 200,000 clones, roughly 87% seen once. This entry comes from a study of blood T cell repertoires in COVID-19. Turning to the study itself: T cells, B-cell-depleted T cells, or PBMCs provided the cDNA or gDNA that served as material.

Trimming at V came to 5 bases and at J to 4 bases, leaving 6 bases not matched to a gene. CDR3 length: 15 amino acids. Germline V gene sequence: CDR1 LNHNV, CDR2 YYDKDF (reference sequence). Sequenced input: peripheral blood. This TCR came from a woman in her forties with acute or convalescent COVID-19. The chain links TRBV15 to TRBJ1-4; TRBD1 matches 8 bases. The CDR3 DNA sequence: TGTGCCACCAGCTTCGACACAGGGGGTAATGAAAAACTGTTTTTT. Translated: CATSFDTGGNEKLFF.